The clone carrying this TCR beta chain was recorded once. Its antigen is not identified. The data were taken from a study of shared clonotypes between healthy human individuals. Whole-study results and caveats: The study's rarefaction showed incomplete sorted-subset sequencing despite large depth.

Free of recent acute infections or vaccinations, the donors were healthy HIV-negative adults. CDR1 is SEHNR and CDR2 is FQNEAQ in the germline V gene (reference sequence). V was cut by 5 bases and J by 6 bases, with 20 bases left in between. CDR3 length: 15 residues. Researchers ran the assay at a deep level. Authors' analysis steps: Because ImmunoSEQ provided only junction sequences with no quality scores, the filtering differed. Repertoires were generated with immunoSEQ multiplex PCR, while TCRdb's copy carries only in-frame clones and drops some. That table gives V, J and clone size, and the DNA gave D and trimming. Here the sample spans more than 2,000,000 clones, over 90% being singletons.

J is TRBJ2-7 and V is TRBV7-9; perhaps TRBD1 as D (7 bases). The sequence came from a man younger than 35 in good health. Some clones in this sample may be carry-over from other donors' samples. Source material: naive CD4+ T cells from PBMCs. Subset specified: CD45RA+ positively selected. For the CDR3, the DNA is TGTGCCAGCAGCCCAGGGGCTTACAGGGGAGGCGAGCAGTACTTC. Encoded protein: CASSPGAYRGGEQYF.